Listed here are 32 T cell receptor beta chains from one sample, sequenced in a study of blood T cells in healthy people across ages. The authors ran a second PCR of about 7 to 11 cycles using a sample-barcoded 5' primer and a J-beta primer mix. TCRdb recomputed calls from the 5' RACE reads with MiXCR, one row per CDR3 protein. The sample includes under 2 million distinct CDR3 sequences, around 36% of them seen just once. The sequencing sample was made of blood. The receptor set was obtained from a woman in her 30s in good health.

Regarding this clonotype: The junction shows a germline mismatch at one end, possibly a read error. This chain uses TRBV9 with TRBJ1-2, with D uncertain. From germline, CDR1 is SGDLS and CDR2 YYNGEE. The CDR3 covers 12 residues. The CDR3 is CAGSASKYGYTF. DNA of the CDR3: TGTGCCGGCAGCGCGTCTAAATATGGCTACACCTTC.

Concerning this clonotype: Being one base from a much bigger clone, this may be a read error. This chain connects TRBV7-9 to TRBJ2-5, with 8 bases that match TRBD1. CDR1 SEHNR and CDR2 FQNEAQ come from the germline V gene (reference sequence). Trimming removed 3 bases from V and 4 bases from J; junction bases left unmatched: 7. The CDR3 consists of 15 residues. CDR3 protein: CASSLQTGDRETQYF. In DNA, the CDR3 is TGTGCCAGCAGCTTGCAGACAGGGGATCGAGAGACCCAGTACTTC.

This clonotype has just a few counts. The chain joins TRBV20-1 to TRBJ2-3, with D perhaps TRBD1 or TRBD2 (5 bases each). The CDR3 consists of 16 residues. V lost 2 bases and J lost 1, with 16 bases in between. Germline V gene sequence: CDR1 DFQATT, CDR2 SNEGSKA (reference sequence). CDR3 protein: CSARPVGRARTDTQYF. CDR3 DNA: TGCAGTGCTAGACCCGTGGGGCGGGCTCGCACAGATACGCAGTATTTT.

The CDR3 spells CASRRLAQAMETQYF. The CDR3 coding sequence is TGTGCCAGCAGAAGACTAGCGCAGGCAATGGAGACCCAGTACTTC. The chain combines TRBV7-2 with TRBJ2-7, with 8 nucleotides matching TRBD2. Gene TRBJ2-5 matches the end of the DNA better, so the J call may be wrong. The CDR3 consists of 15 residues. Germline V gene data show CDR1 as SGHTA and CDR2 as FQGNSA.

The J gene is TRBJ1-2, the V gene TRBV5-6; 9 bases are shared with TRBD1. The V gene end was trimmed by 2 bases and the J gene end by 5 bases; junction bases not matched to a gene: 7. Per germline, CDR1 SGHDT and CDR2 YYEEEE. This CDR3 is 15 amino acids long. CDR3: CASSFPGQGLYGYTF. CDR3 sequence (DNA): TGTGCCAGCAGCTTTCCGGGACAGGGACTATATGGCTACACCTTC. The variable domain in full, with the rest retrieved from reference TRBV5-6 and TRBJ1-2, is DAGVTQSPTHLIKTRGQQVTLRCSPKSGHDTVSWYQQALGQGPQFIFQYYEEEERQRGNFPDRFSGHQFPNYSSELNVNALLLGDSALYLCASSFPGQGLYGYTFGSGTRLTVV.

The rearrangement links TRBV27 to TRBJ2-7; 8 nucleotides align to TRBD1. The trim removed 6 bases at V and 5 bases at J, leaving 15 bases unmatched. There are 16 residues in the CDR3. CDR1 MNHEY and CDR2 SMNVEV come from the germline V gene (reference sequence). CDR3 residues: CASSRPSGQGTHEQYF. In nucleotides, the CDR3 is TGTGCCAGCAGCAGACCCTCTGGACAGGGTACCCACGAGCAGTACTTC.

The rearrangement links TRBV7-2 to TRBJ1-1, with a weak D call TRBD1 (6 bases). Germline V gene data show CDR1 as SGHTA and CDR2 as FQGNSA. The V gene lost 5 bases and the J gene lost 8 bases, with 12 bases spanning the gap. The CDR3 is 12 residues long. The CDR3 loop reads CASSAQGLEAFF. CDR3 nucleotide sequence: TGTGCCAGCAGCGCACAGGGTTTGGAAGCTTTCTTT.

This clonotype has just a few counts. The CDR3 spells CASSFSLGAEGGTQYF. CDR3 nucleotide sequence: TGCGCCAGCAGCTTTTCCCTGGGGGCCGAAGGGGGGACCCAGTACTTC. V gene TRBV5-1 combines with J gene TRBJ2-5, with D possibly TRBD1 on 6 matching bases. This CDR3 has 16 amino acids. The V and J ends lost 2 bases and 7 bases respectively, with 21 bases between them. The germline CDR1 and CDR2 sequences are SGHRS and YFSETQ.

The V gene is TRBV6-1, the J gene TRBJ1-4; no firm D call. Germline CDR1 MNHNS, CDR2 SASEGT. V shed 2 bases and J shed 8 bases, with 9 bases lying between them. CDR3 length: 13 amino acids. The CDR3 reads CASSERQREKLFF. In DNA, the CDR3 is TGTGCCAGCAGTGAACGGCAGCGGGAAAAACTGTTTTTT.

The chain uses TRBV9 and TRBJ2-5; D perhaps matches TRBD1 (6 bases). This CDR3 comprises 16 residues. V gave up 0 bases and J gave up 5 bases, with 17 bases separating them. Germline assignment: CDR1 SGDLS and CDR2 YYNGEE. The CDR3 region is CASSVAGVGYGETQYF. In DNA form, the CDR3 reads TGTGCCAGCAGCGTAGCAGGGGTCGGGTATGGGGAGACCCAGTACTTC. The full variable domain, with the rest looked up from reference TRBV9 and TRBJ2-5, is DSGVTQTPKHLITATGQRVTLRCSPRSGDLSVYWYQQSLDQGLQFLIQYYNGEERAKGNILERFSAQQFPDLHSELNLSSLELGDSALYFCASSVAGVGYGETQYFGPGTRLLVL.

The J gene is TRBJ2-7, the V gene TRBV4-1; TRBD1 aligns across 11 bases. The germline CDR1 and CDR2 sequences are MGHRA and YSYEKL. CDR3 length equals 17 residues. With V trimmed by 0 bases and J by 3 bases, 7 bases remained unmatched. The CDR3 region is CASSQDWAGTGGYEQYF. The CDR3 region has the DNA TGCGCCAGCAGCCAAGATTGGGCTGGGACAGGGGGCTACGAGCAGTACTTC.

This clonotype was recorded at least ten times. This sequence joins TRBV29-1 and TRBJ2-1; 11 positions agree with TRBD2. V was clipped by 1 base and J by 7 bases; unmatched bases: 9. This CDR3 is 16 amino acids long. Looked up from germline, CDR1 is SQVTM and CDR2 is ANQGSEA. CDR3 in DNA: TGCAGCGTTGAAGGGACGGGACTAGCGGATCATAATGAGCAGTTCTTC. This gives the protein CSVEGTGLADHNEQFF.

This clonotype has a count of ten or more. The chain couples TRBV29-1 to TRBJ2-7, with D hard to call. Deletions cut 4 bases from V and 3 bases from J, with 7 bases between. CDR3 length: 11 amino acids. Germline V gene data show CDR1 as SQVTM and CDR2 as ANQGSEA. DNA for the CDR3: TGCAGCGTTGTATTGGGCTACGAGCAGTACTTC. Encoded protein: CSVVLGYEQYF.

This clonotype was counted a few times. This chain uses TRBV2 with TRBJ1-2, with 9 bases that match TRBD1. This CDR3 region has 14 residues. The V and J ends lost 3 bases and 4 bases, in that order; junction bases with no gene match: 3. Germline V gives CDR1 SNHLY, CDR2 FYNNEI. The CDR3 reads CASSEGQGLYGYTF. CDR3 coding DNA: TGTGCCAGCAGTGAGGGACAGGGCCTCTATGGCTACACCTTC.

Concerning this clonotype itself: A much larger clone sits a single nucleotide away, making a read error possible. This chain joins TRBV12-3 or TRBV12-4 and TRBJ1-6; D not certain. Trimming removed 3 bases from V and 7 bases from J, with 7 bases in between. The CDR3 consists of 13 residues. The CDR3 nucleotides are TGTGCCAGCAGTTTCGGGCAGAATTCACCCCTCCACTTT. Residues: CASSFGQNSPLHF.

The chain is built from TRBV7-6 and TRBJ2-7; weak D call: TRBD1 (5 bases). The germline gives CDR1 SGHVS, CDR2 FNYEAQ. This CDR3 is built from 13 residues. Trimming removed 8 bases at V and 0 bases at J, with 11 bases between. The CDR3 nucleotides are TGTGCCAGCGGCGTGACAGTCTCCTACGAGCAGTACTTC. Protein: CASGVTVSYEQYF.

This clonotype showed up just a few times. A junction boundary mismatches the germline segment, possibly from a read error. The chain employs TRBV20-1 and TRBJ1-5; 8 nucleotides line up with TRBD1. This CDR3 region has 17 residues. Germline CDR1 is DFQATT and CDR2 is SNEGSKA (reference sequence). CDR3 sequence reads: CSARVGTGLPSNQPQHF. For the CDR3, the DNA is TGCAGTGCCAGAGTGGGGACAGGACTTCCTAGCAATCAGCCCCAGCATTTT.

This clonotype was seen a few times. The junction shows a germline mismatch at one end, possibly a read error. This rearrangement joins TRBV4-2 to TRBJ1-2, with D maybe TRBD1 (5 bases). Germline assignment: CDR1 LGHNA and CDR2 YNFKEQ. This CDR3 is 14 amino acids long. The CDR3 region is CASSQSGGQYGHTF. Here the CDR3 DNA reads TGTGCCAGCAGCCAATCGGGCGGACAATATGGCCACACCTTC.

The chain couples TRBV3-1 to TRBJ1-5, with D possibly being TRBD1 (5 bases). V lost 2 bases and J lost 6, with 11 bases in between. The CDR3 length is 14 residues. CDR1 is LGHDT, CDR2 YNNKEL, per germline (reference sequence). The CDR3 loop reads CASSQLTGGQPQHF. CDR3 DNA: TGTGCCAGCAGCCAATTAACAGGCGGTCAGCCCCAGCATTTT.

The gene calls are TRBV5-1 and TRBJ2-1, with D perhaps matching TRBD1 (6 bases). V was shortened by 4 bases and J by 9 bases, with 20 bases between the two germline ends. The CDR3 sequence is 15 residues long. Per the germline V gene, CDR1 is SGHRS and CDR2 is YFSETQ. CDR3 loop: CASSRGGKGGSEQFF. CDR3 bases: TGCGCCAGCAGCCGTGGAGGAAAAGGGGGTAGTGAGCAGTTCTTC.

The chain recombines TRBV7-9 with TRBJ2-1; 9 bases are shared with TRBD2. V shed 5 bases, J shed 5 bases, and the junction held 10 bases outside the gene matches. This CDR3 is built from 16 residues. Looked up from germline, CDR1 is SEHNR and CDR2 is FQNEAQ (reference sequence). The CDR3 nucleotides are TGTGCCAGCAGCCACCCCGGGACTAGCCCCCACAATGAGCAGTTCTTC. Translation: CASSHPGTSPHNEQFF.

Concerning this clonotype: An end of the junction differs from the germline gene, which may be a read error. V is TRBV7-6 and J is TRBJ1-1; a weak D match, TRBD1 (6 bases). The CDR3 loop spans 14 amino acids. Germline CDR1 and CDR2: SGHVS and FNYEAQ. The CDR3: CAGSPRGIHTEAFF. CDR3 DNA: TGTGCCGGCAGCCCGAGGGGGATACACACTGAAGCTTTCTTT.

Points on this clonotype: This may be a read error: a much more frequent sequence differs by one nucleotide. The chain carries TRBV27 and TRBJ2-7; 12 positions match TRBD2. The CDR3 is 15 residues long. Per germline, CDR1 MNHEY and CDR2 SMNVEV (reference sequence). CDR3 sequence: CVSTPTSGSSYEQYF. CDR3 nucleotides: TGTGTCAGCACCCCGACTAGCGGGAGCTCCTACGAGCAGTACTTC.

This sequence joins TRBV3-1 and TRBJ2-7, with 9 bases matching TRBD2. Trimming took 5 bases from V and 3 from J; bases not matched to a gene: 8. The germline CDR1 and CDR2 sequences are LGHDT and YNNKEL (reference sequence). CDR3 length equals 15 residues. The CDR3 sequence is CASSTASGGFYEQYF. Written as DNA, the CDR3 is TGTGCCAGCAGCACCGCGAGCGGGGGGTTCTACGAGCAGTACTTC.

On this clonotype: One end of the junction is discordant with germline, which a read error may explain. The V and J genes are TRBV20-1 and TRBJ2-5; TRBD1 or TRBD2 may be the D gene (5 bases each). This CDR3 is built from 14 residues. Germline-derived CDR1 and CDR2 are DFQATT and SNEGSKA (reference sequence). CDR3 amino acids: CSTRPGHTKETQYF. CDR3 DNA: TGCAGTACTAGGCCTGGACATACGAAAGAGACCCAGTACTTC.

The CDR3 reads CASSPSGRGSTGELFF. The CDR3 DNA follows: TGTGCCAGCAGTCCTAGCGGGAGAGGGAGCACCGGGGAGCTGTTTTTT. V and J are TRBV6-2 or TRBV6-3 and TRBJ2-2; 10 bases agree with TRBD2. V gave up 5 bases and J gave up 4 bases; unmatched junction bases: 7. There are 16 residues in the CDR3. Germline CDR1 is MNHEY and CDR2 is SVGEGT.

The chain has TRBV4-1 and TRBJ1-1; TRBD1 might be the D (5 bases). Germline lookup yields CDR1 MGHRA and CDR2 YSYEKL. This CDR3 comprises 15 residues. V lost 4 bases and J 1 base, leaving 13 bases between the germline ends. The CDR3 loop reads CASSPHGGRNTEAFF. For the CDR3, the DNA is TGCGCCAGCAGCCCCCATGGGGGGAGGAACACTGAAGCTTTCTTT.

The chain has TRBV3-1 and TRBJ1-5; D unresolved. The ends were cut back, 3 bases at V and 6 bases at J, with 9 bases in the middle. The CDR3 is made up of 13 amino acids. Germline CDR1 is LGHDT and CDR2 is YNNKEL (reference sequence). In DNA, the CDR3 is TGTGCCAGCAGCCAGAGGGTGGGTCAGCCCCAGCATTTT. Translating it yields CASSQRVGQPQHF.

The rearrangement links TRBV6-5 to TRBJ1-2, with TRBD1 matching over 8 bases. The CDR3 totals 15 residues. Germline trimming cut 7 bases from V and 1 base from J; bases unmatched to any gene: 8. Germline CDR1 is MNHEY and CDR2 is SVGAGI. This chain's CDR3 is CASKGQAEVNYGYTF. DNA for the CDR3: TGTGCCAGCAAGGGACAGGCCGAGGTTAACTATGGCTACACCTTC.

Only a few counts were recorded for this clonotype. The gene calls are TRBV7-2 and TRBJ1-6; D perhaps matches TRBD1 (6 bases). The V end was cut by 7 bases, the J end by 10 bases, with 20 bases between. The length of the CDR3 is 15 residues. Looked up from germline, CDR1 is SGHTA and CDR2 is FQGNSA. The CDR3 reads CASTLPRAGGSPLHF. The CDR3, as DNA: TGTGCCAGCACCCTTCCCCGGGCCGGGGGCTCACCCCTCCACTTT.

This clonotype turned up a few times. The chain is built from TRBV29-1 and TRBJ2-4; a possible D gene is TRBD1 (5 bases). Trimming removed 4 bases at V and 13 bases at J, with 17 bases between. The CDR3 covers 12 residues. Germline V gene lookup returns CDR1 SQVTM and CDR2 ANQGSEA. CDR3 loop: CSVATLGPKQYF. The CDR3 coding sequence is TGCAGCGTTGCCACTTTGGGGCCCAAGCAGTACTTC.

This clonotype occurred once. This may stem from a read error, because a much larger clone lies one nucleotide away. The chain combines TRBV20-1 with TRBJ2-3, with 7 bases aligning to TRBD2. Germline values: CDR1 DFQATT, CDR2 SNEGSKA (reference sequence). V was clipped by 5 bases and J by 3 bases; unmatched bases: 8. The CDR3 has 14 amino acids. CDR3 DNA: TGCAGTGCTGGAGCGGGACGGTTAACAGATACGCAGTATTTT. It encodes CSAGAGRLTDTQYF.